These 26 T cell receptor beta chains share one sample of origin, sequenced in a study of CD8 T cells in Susac syndrome. cDNA came from around 0.5 to 1 ug RNA primed by random hexamers. TCRdb re-analysed the immunoSEQ multiplex PCR reads in MiXCR, keeping a single row per CDR3 protein. The sample has 150,000 to 200,000 distinct CDR3 sequences, about 94% seen once. The sample consisted of CD4+ T cells from PBMCs. The receptors come from a human donor with Susac syndrome.

V is TRBV3-1 and J is TRBJ1-1, with 7 bases matching TRBD1. CDR3 size: 17 residues. With V trimmed by 4 bases and J by 4 bases, 15 bases remained unmatched. Germline V gives CDR1 LGHDT, CDR2 YNNKEL (reference sequence). In DNA, the CDR3 is TGTGCCAGCAGCCCCCTGCCAGGGGGGTATGCCGGCACTGAAGCTTTCTTT. Translation gives CASSPLPGGYAGTEAFF. The full variable domain, with the rest looked up from reference TRBV3-1 and TRBJ1-1, is DTAVSQTPKYLVTQMGNDKSIKCEQNLGHDTMYWYKQDSKKFLKIMFSYNNKELIINETVPNRFSPKSPDKAHLNLHINSLELGDSAVYFCASSPLPGGYAGTEAFFGQGTRLTVV.

This rearrangement joins TRBV3-1 to TRBJ1-1, with a possible D match to TRBD1 (5 bases). CDR3 length: 15 residues. Per germline, CDR1 LGHDT and CDR2 YNNKEL (reference sequence). V was cut by 0 bases and J by 0 bases, with 8 bases left in between. CDR3 sequence (DNA): TGTGCCAGCAGCCAAGAACGACAGTTGAACACTGAAGCTTTCTTT. This sequence encodes CASSQERQLNTEAFF.

This chain links TRBV2 with TRBJ1-4; 7 bases fit TRBD1. Germline loops: CDR1 SNHLY, CDR2 FYNNEI. V was pared by 3 bases and J by 17 bases, with 12 bases of the junction left unmatched. The CDR3 length is 13 residues. DNA of the CDR3: TGTGCCAGCAGTGATCTAGGGCGGGACAGATCCTTTTTT. Its translation is CASSDLGRDRSFF.

The chain links TRBV12-3 or TRBV12-4 to TRBJ1-4, with D perhaps matching TRBD1 (6 bases). The CDR3 has 14 amino acids. With 4 bases removed from V and 7 bases from J, the gap between germline ends came to 13 bases. CDR3 residues: CASSWGGAGEKLFF. For the CDR3, the DNA is TGTGCCAGCAGTTGGGGGGGGGCAGGTGAAAAACTGTTTTTT.

The chain has TRBV7-9 and TRBJ2-2; 9 positions agree with TRBD2. With 3 bases clipped from V and 3 bases from J, the junction kept 5 bases outside the gene matches. The CDR3 is 16 residues long. CDR1 is SEHNR and CDR2 is FQNEAQ in the germline V gene (reference sequence). CDR3 sequence (DNA): TGTGCCAGCAGCTTCAGGACTAGCGCTTACACCGGGGAGCTGTTTTTT. It yields the protein CASSFRTSAYTGELFF.

The genes are TRBV18 and TRBJ2-5; tentative D call: TRBD1 (6 bases). Looked up from germline, CDR1 is KGHSH and CDR2 is LQKENI. V lost 1 base to trimming and J lost 5 bases, with 17 bases between them. CDR3 length: 16 amino acids. The CDR3 nucleotides read TGTGCCAGCTCACCACAGTCGGCAGGGGCCGGGGAGACCCAGTACTTC. It codes for CASSPQSAGAGETQYF.

The chain is built from TRBV12-3 or TRBV12-4 and TRBJ2-1, with 9 bases lining up with TRBD2. This CDR3 is built from 15 residues. The junction had 12 bases not matched to a gene; V was cut back by 7 bases and J by 8 bases. CDR3 loop: CASTISGGHWDEQFF. CDR3 sequence (DNA): TGTGCCAGCACTATCAGCGGGGGGCATTGGGATGAGCAGTTCTTC.

V is TRBV4-1 and J is TRBJ2-1, with D perhaps assigned TRBD1 or TRBD2 (5 bases each). Trimming stripped 1 base from V and 6 bases from J, with 16 bases between. Germline V CDR1 and CDR2: MGHRA, YSYEKL. The length of the CDR3 is 16 residues. The CDR3: CASSQVRGTVGNEQFF. CDR3 nucleotides: TGCGCCAGCAGCCAAGTGCGTGGGACCGTCGGCAATGAGCAGTTCTTC.

This clonotype was seen only once. This sequence joins TRBV29-1 and TRBJ2-5; TRBD1 or TRBD2 may be the D gene (5 bases each). The germline V gene has CDR1 SQVTM and CDR2 ANQGSEA. The CDR3 is 14 amino acids. Trimming pared 5 bases from V and 0 bases from J, leaving 13 bases between. CDR3 sequence reads: CSVSSGTHQETQYF. DNA for the CDR3: TGCAGCGTTTCATCCGGGACGCACCAAGAGACCCAGTACTTC.

The V gene is TRBV20-1, the J gene TRBJ2-1; weak D call: TRBD1 (5 bases). Germline V CDR1 and CDR2: DFQATT, SNEGSKA (reference sequence). CDR3 length: 14 residues. V lost 3 bases to trimming and J lost 7 bases, with 16 bases between them. CDR3 loop: CSASQGSEVNEQFF. The CDR3 bases are TGCAGTGCTAGCCAGGGCTCCGAGGTGAATGAGCAGTTCTTC.

This rearrangement joins TRBV3-1 to TRBJ2-1; TRBD1 or TRBD2 may be the D gene (5 bases each). The ends were cut back, 4 bases at V and 9 bases at J, with 16 bases in the middle. The CDR3 spans 14 residues. From germline, CDR1 is LGHDT and CDR2 YNNKEL (reference sequence). The CDR3 spells CASSPPLMRGEQFF. CDR3 DNA sequence: TGTGCCAGCAGCCCGCCCCTTATGAGGGGTGAGCAGTTCTTC.

The chain joins TRBV7-9 to TRBJ2-3; D is perhaps TRBD1 or TRBD2 (5 bases each). This CDR3 spans 17 amino acids. V was clipped by 5 bases and J by 4 bases, with 22 bases between them. Germline CDR1 reads SEHNR; CDR2 reads FQNEAQ (reference sequence). The CDR3 sequence: CASSLTVHQRGPDTQYF. In DNA, the CDR3 is TGTGCCAGCAGCCTCACGGTCCATCAGAGGGGCCCAGATACGCAGTATTTT.

The rearrangement links TRBV19 to TRBJ1-1, with D unresolved. This CDR3 spans 14 amino acids. V was clipped by 5 bases and J by 10 bases, with 20 bases between them. The V gene's germline CDR1 is LNHDA and CDR2 SQIVND (reference sequence). Here the CDR3 DNA reads TGTGCCAGTAGTTGGACCCCCCTGGAGGGAGGAGCTTTCTTT. Protein product: CASSWTPLEGGAFF.

J is TRBJ2-5 and V is TRBV7-3, with TRBD1 matching 10 bases. This CDR3 region has 15 residues. After removal of 5 bases from V and 5 bases from J, the junction contained 8 bases not matched to a gene. CDR1 and CDR2 from the germline V gene are SGHTA and FQGTGA. This CDR3 reads CASSPGTGELETQYF. CDR3 coding DNA: TGTGCCAGCAGCCCGGGGACAGGGGAGTTGGAGACCCAGTACTTC.

V is TRBV6-5 and J is TRBJ2-5; D uncertain. Germline-derived CDR1 and CDR2 are MNHEY and SVGAGI. The CDR3 has 13 residues. The ends were cut back, 7 bases at V and 3 bases at J, with 12 bases in the middle. The CDR3: CASTRTMEETQYF. Here the CDR3 DNA reads TGTGCCAGCACCCGGACGATGGAAGAGACCCAGTACTTC.

The J gene is TRBJ2-1, the V gene TRBV5-1; either TRBD1 or TRBD2 may fit D (5 bases each). CDR1 SGHRS and CDR2 YFSETQ come from the germline V gene. The V end was cut by 4 bases, the J end by 1 base, with 12 bases between. This CDR3 is built from 15 residues. CDR3 DNA: TGCGCCAGCAGCCGGGACGGGGTATCCTACAATGAGCAGTTCTTC. It is translated as CASSRDGVSYNEQFF.

The CDR3: CASSWMAGNQPQHF. CDR3 in DNA: TGTGCCAGCAGCTGGATGGCAGGTAATCAGCCCCAGCATTTT. The chain recombines TRBV7-2 with TRBJ1-5; D remains unclear. The CDR3 extends over 14 amino acids. CDR1 SGHTA and CDR2 FQGNSA come from the germline V gene. V lost 4 bases and J lost 4, with 11 bases in between.

The gene calls are TRBV9 and TRBJ2-1, with a possible D match to TRBD2 (6 bases). Per germline, CDR1 SGDLS and CDR2 YYNGEE. The CDR3 extends over 13 amino acids. V was pared by 2 bases and J by 12 bases, with 15 bases between. The CDR3 bases are TGTGCCAGCAGCGTCACTGGACGGGGGTGGCAGTTCTTC. This codes for CASSVTGRGWQFF.

This clonotype showed up just a few times. V gene TRBV28 combines with J gene TRBJ2-1; D not resolved. V was cut by 3 bases and J by 3 bases, with 3 bases left in between. Germline V lookup: CDR1 MDHEN, CDR2 SYDVKM. The CDR3 spans 12 residues. CDR3 in amino acids: CASSFLYNEQFF. Written as DNA, the CDR3 is TGTGCCAGCAGTTTCCTCTACAATGAGCAGTTCTTC.

This clonotype is a singleton in its sample. The chain combines TRBV12-3 or TRBV12-4 with TRBJ2-2; D is unclear. The CDR3 has 14 amino acids. V lost 6 bases to trimming and J lost 0 bases, with 8 bases between them. The CDR3 loop is CASSPPPNTGELFF. The CDR3 nucleotides are TGTGCCAGCAGCCCACCCCCGAACACCGGGGAGCTGTTTTTT.

The chain employs TRBV20-1 and TRBJ2-3; no clear D gene. Germline V CDR1 and CDR2: DFQATT, SNEGSKA (reference sequence). Trimming took 1 base from V and 3 from J, leaving 11 bases between them. The length of the CDR3 is 14 residues. CDR3 nucleotides: TGCAGTGCTAGAGCACCTTTGGGGACAGATACGCAGTATTTT. Translating gives CSARAPLGTDTQYF.

The chain has TRBV7-2 and TRBJ2-1; D not resolved. The CDR3 is 15 amino acids. The germline V and J ends were trimmed by 1 base and 0 bases, with 7 bases remaining between them. Germline V CDR1 and CDR2: SGHTA, FQGNSA. The CDR3 DNA is TGTGCCAGCAGCTTAGGCGGCCTCTCCTACAATGAGCAGTTCTTC. It encodes CASSLGGLSYNEQFF.

The chain joins TRBV30 to TRBJ2-1; maybe TRBD2 (6 bases). The CDR3 loop spans 15 amino acids. With 0 bases removed from V and 3 bases from J, the gap between germline ends came to 12 bases. Germline V lookup: CDR1 GTSNPN, CDR2 SVGIG (reference sequence). The CDR3, as DNA: TGTGCCTGGAGTGTACGGTCCGGGGGCTACAATGAGCAGTTCTTC. Protein: CAWSVRSGGYNEQFF. The variable domain in full, completed from reference TRBV30 and TRBJ2-1, reads SQTIHQWPATLVQPVGSPLSLECTVEGTSNPNLYWYRQAAGRGLQLLFYSVGIGQISSEVPQNLSASRPQDRQFILSSKKLLLSDSGFYLCAWSVRSGGYNEQFFGPGTRLTVL.

V is TRBV16 and J is TRBJ2-1; a weak D match, TRBD1 (6 bases). This CDR3 contains 16 residues. Germline loops: CDR1 KGHSY, CDR2 FQNENV. With 4 bases removed from V and 2 bases from J, the gap between germline ends came to 15 bases. The CDR3 coding sequence is TGTGCCAGCAGCCGCGAGACAGGTAGTGCCTACAATGAGCAGTTCTTC. It encodes CASSRETGSAYNEQFF. The full variable domain, rest sourced from reference TRBV16 and TRBJ2-1, is GEEVAQTPKHLVRGEGQKAKLYCAPIKGHSYVFWYQQVLKNEFKFLISFQNENVFDETGMPKERFSAKCLPNSPCSLEIQATKLEDSAVYFCASSRETGSAYNEQFFGPGTRLTVL.

J is TRBJ2-2 and V is TRBV3-1; a possible D gene is TRBD1 (5 bases). The CDR3 runs to 15 residues. Trimming shortened V by 2 bases and J by 3 bases, and 10 bases separated the two germline ends. CDR1 and CDR2 (germline): LGHDT, YNNKEL (reference sequence). CDR3 residues: CASSQQGMDTGELFF. DNA for the CDR3: TGTGCCAGCAGCCAACAGGGTATGGACACCGGGGAGCTGTTTTTT.

CDR3 protein: CAWSGVGNEQFF. The CDR3 DNA is TGTGCCTGGAGCGGGGTAGGCAATGAGCAGTTCTTC. The J gene is TRBJ2-1, the V gene TRBV30; D is possibly TRBD2 (5 bases). Trimming took off 3 bases at V and 6 bases at J, with 9 bases between the two ends. CDR1 and CDR2 (germline): GTSNPN, SVGIG (reference sequence). The CDR3 sequence is 12 residues long.